A single sample gave rise to the 10 T cell receptor beta chains below, sequenced in a study of glioma-infiltrating T cells after dendritic cell vaccination. Time point defined: after dendritic cell vaccination, including at tumor progression/relapse. Only in-frame clones appear in the TCRdb table, and some are missing; sequencing was by immunoSEQ multiplex PCR. The sample has tens of thousands of clones, around 86% seen once; the top ten hold roughly 6.8%. The sequencing here drew on blood, taken after dendritic cell vaccination. The receptors were sampled from a human donor with glioblastoma.

This clone was picked up one time. This rearrangement joins TRBV6-1 to TRBJ1-2; D is unresolved. Germline V gives CDR1 MNHNS, CDR2 SASEGT. V shed 5 bases and J shed 8 bases, with 12 bases lying between them. The CDR3 sequence is 12 residues long. The CDR3 DNA is TGTGCCAGCAGTCCTGGCCAACCGGGCTACACCTTC. Translated, it gives CASSPGQPGYTF.

This chain joins TRBV5-4 and TRBJ1-6; D may be TRBD1 (5 bases). CDR1 is SGHNT, CDR2 YYREEE, per germline (reference sequence). The V gene lost 1 base and the J gene lost 8 bases, with 10 bases spanning the gap. There are 14 residues in the CDR3. CDR3 loop: CASSLKGQDSPLHF. As DNA, the CDR3 is TGTGCCAGCAGCTTGAAGGGGCAGGATTCACCCCTCCACTTT.

This sequence joins TRBV7-6 and TRBJ1-2, with 10 positions matching TRBD1. V was clipped by 5 bases and J by 0 bases; unmatched bases: 12. CDR3 size: 18 residues. The germline V gene encodes CDR1 SGHVS and CDR2 FNYEAQ. The CDR3 region is CASSNIGQGGVANYGYTF. The CDR3 region has the DNA TGTGCCAGCAGCAACATTGGACAGGGGGGAGTAGCTAACTATGGCTACACCTTC.

V gene TRBV19 combines with J gene TRBJ1-1; TRBD1 is a possible D gene (5 bases). Trimming shortened V by 6 bases and J by 8 bases, and 13 bases separated the two germline ends. CDR3 length: 12 amino acids. Germline V gives CDR1 LNHDA, CDR2 SQIVND (reference sequence). CDR3 loop: CASSRGTREAFF. CDR3 coding DNA: TGTGCCAGTAGCCGGGGGACCAGGGAAGCTTTCTTT.

This clone has a single count. The gene calls are TRBV6-5 and TRBJ2-3; 9 positions match TRBD2. The CDR3 contains 15 residues. The V gene's germline CDR1 is MNHEY and CDR2 SVGAGI. Germline trimming cut 7 bases from V and 6 bases from J; bases unmatched to any gene: 11. CDR3 coding DNA: TGTGCCAGCAATCCTAGCGGGGAGGCCTCCGATACGCAGTATTTT. Protein sequence: CASNPSGEASDTQYF.

The V gene is TRBV6-5, the J gene TRBJ2-7; 8 bases match TRBD1. Germline V gene lookup returns CDR1 MNHEY and CDR2 SVGAGI. V gave up 5 bases and J gave up 13 bases; unmatched junction bases: 19. This CDR3 is 15 amino acids long. In DNA form, the CDR3 reads TGTGCCAGCAGTCTACTGGGGGGTGGACAGGGAGCTCTATACTTC. This gives the protein CASSLLGGGQGALYF.

The chain uses TRBV6-1 and TRBJ2-2; TRBD2 matches 8 bases. Unmatched junction bases numbered 8, after V lost 8 bases and J lost 0 bases. Germline-derived CDR1 and CDR2 are MNHNS and SASEGT. This CDR3 has 16 residues. CDR3 sequence reads: CASRGGTRTNTGELFF. Written as DNA, the CDR3 is TGTGCCAGCCGTGGCGGGACTAGGACGAACACCGGGGAGCTGTTTTTT.

The chain joins TRBV29-1 to TRBJ1-1, with D possibly being TRBD1 (6 bases). Germline-derived CDR1 and CDR2 are SQVTM and ANQGSEA. The CDR3 is made up of 11 amino acids. V dropped 1 base and J dropped 10 bases, with 10 bases sitting between them. CDR3 sequence reads: CSVEGRGGAFF. As DNA, the CDR3 is TGCAGCGTTGAAGGGAGAGGGGGAGCTTTCTTT.

The chain has TRBV7-3 and TRBJ2-1, with D possibly TRBD2 on 6 matching bases. The CDR3 has 12 amino acids. Per the germline V gene, CDR1 is SGHTA and CDR2 is FQGTGA. Trimming cost V 3 bases and J 10 bases, with 10 bases left between them. The CDR3 spells CASSFRGREQFF. The CDR3, as DNA: TGTGCCAGCAGCTTTCGGGGGAGGGAGCAGTTCTTC.

The rearrangement uses TRBV7-8 and TRBJ1-5; D perhaps matches TRBD1 (5 bases). CDR1 is SGHVS and CDR2 is FQNEAQ in the germline V gene. CDR3 length: 13 amino acids. Trimming shortened V by 5 bases and J by 5 bases, and 10 bases separated the two germline ends. The CDR3 loop is CASSRDSYQPQHF. The CDR3 nucleotides read TGTGCCAGCAGCCGAGACAGCTATCAGCCCCAGCATTTT.